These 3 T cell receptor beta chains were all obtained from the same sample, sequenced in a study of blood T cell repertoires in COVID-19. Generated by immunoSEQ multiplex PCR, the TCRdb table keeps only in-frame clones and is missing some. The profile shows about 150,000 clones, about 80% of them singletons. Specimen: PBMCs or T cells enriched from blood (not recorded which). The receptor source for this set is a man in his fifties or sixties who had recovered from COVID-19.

This CDR3 reads CASSAPSTGGFSGNTIYF. In DNA, the CDR3 is TGTGCCAGCAGCGCCCCCTCGACAGGGGGCTTTTCTGGAAACACCATATATTTT. The chain has TRBV9 and TRBJ1-3; 10 bases map to TRBD1. The CDR3 covers 18 residues. CDR1 is SGDLS and CDR2 is YYNGEE in the germline V gene. The junction had 10 bases not matched to a gene; V was cut back by 3 bases and J by 1 base.

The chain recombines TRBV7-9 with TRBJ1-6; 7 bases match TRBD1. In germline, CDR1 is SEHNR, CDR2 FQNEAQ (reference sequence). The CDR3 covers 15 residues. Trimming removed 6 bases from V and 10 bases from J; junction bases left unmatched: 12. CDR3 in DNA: TGTGCCAGCAGAGGTTCTCGGGACAGCATGTCACCCCTCCACTTT. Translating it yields CASRGSRDSMSPLHF.

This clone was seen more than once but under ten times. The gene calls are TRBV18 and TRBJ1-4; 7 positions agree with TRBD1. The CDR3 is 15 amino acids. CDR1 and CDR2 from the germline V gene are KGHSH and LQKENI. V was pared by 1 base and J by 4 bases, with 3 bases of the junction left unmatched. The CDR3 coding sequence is TGTGCCAGCTCACCACAAACAGGGGTTAATGAAAAACTGTTTTTT. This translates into CASSPQTGVNEKLFF. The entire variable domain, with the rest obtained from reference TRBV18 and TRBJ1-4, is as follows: NAGVMQNPRHLVRRRGQEARLRCSPMKGHSHVYWYRQLPEEGLKFMVYLQKENIIDESGMPKERFSAEFPKEGPSILRIQQVVRGDSAAYFCASSPQTGVNEKLFFGSGTQLSVL.